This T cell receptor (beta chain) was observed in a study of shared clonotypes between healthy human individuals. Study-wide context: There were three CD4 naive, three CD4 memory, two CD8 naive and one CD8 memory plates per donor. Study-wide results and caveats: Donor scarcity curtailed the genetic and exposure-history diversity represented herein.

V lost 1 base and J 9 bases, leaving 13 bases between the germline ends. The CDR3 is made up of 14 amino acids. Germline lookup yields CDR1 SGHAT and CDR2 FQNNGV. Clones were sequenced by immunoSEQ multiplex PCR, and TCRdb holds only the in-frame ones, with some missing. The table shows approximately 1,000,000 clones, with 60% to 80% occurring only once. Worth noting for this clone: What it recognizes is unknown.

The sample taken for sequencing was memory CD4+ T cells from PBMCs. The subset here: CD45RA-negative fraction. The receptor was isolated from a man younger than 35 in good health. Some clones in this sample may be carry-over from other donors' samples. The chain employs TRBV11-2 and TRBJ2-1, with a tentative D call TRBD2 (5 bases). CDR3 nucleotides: TGTGCCAGCAGCTTAGGGGCTAGCTCGAGTGAGCAGTTCTTC. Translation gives CASSLGASSSEQFF.